A selection of T cell receptor beta chains follows, all from one sample in a study of radiation and T cells in renal cell carcinoma. Assay: immunoSEQ multiplex PCR; the TCRdb copy retains only in-frame clones and omits some. The sample yields about 47,000 clones, 80% seen once. The sequenced sample was blood, obtained from a patient whose treatment included radiotherapy and nephrectomy. The receptors shown here come from a woman aged 70-85 years with renal cell carcinoma. CDR3s include the opening cysteine and the closing phenylalanine or tryptophan. D genes are given only for firm matches. Clone size is stated in some rows and not others, as once, few, many or a class when expanded.

TRBV7-9	.	TRBJ2-1	few	16	TGTGCCAGCAGCTTGGCTGGAGGGGGTGACTACAATGAGCAGTTCTTC	CASSLAGGGDYNEQFF
TRBV19	TRBD1	TRBJ2-1	.	15	TGTGCCAGTAGCCAACAGGGGGGATCCTACAATGAGCAGTTCTTC	CASSQQGGSYNEQFF
TRBV7-9	.	TRBJ1-5	.	14	TGTGCCAGCAGCTTGAGTGGGAGGGTTCAGCCCCAGCATTTT	CASSLSGRVQPQHF
TRBV19	TRBD1	TRBJ1-1	once	13	TGTGCCAGTAGTACTACAGGGGTCACTGAAGCTTTCTTT	CASSTTGVTEAFF
TRBV11-1	TRBD2	TRBJ2-3	.	15	TGTGCCAGCAGTGCCTGGGGAGGGGGCACAGATACGCAGTATTTT	CASSAWGGGTDTQYF
TRBV5-1	.	TRBJ2-7	few	13	TGCGCCAGCAGCCCCCGAGTAGCAGACGAGCAGTACTTC	CASSPRVADEQYF
TRBV9	.	TRBJ2-3	.	15	TGTGCCAGCAGCGTAGCCCATAGCGACACAGATACGCAGTATTTT	CASSVAHSDTDTQYF
TRBV6-5	TRBD1	TRBJ1-4	few	12	TGTGCCAGCAGCCAGGGGGGAGAAAAACTGTTTTTT	CASSQGGEKLFF
TRBV5-1	.	TRBJ1-1	.	14	TGCGCCAGCAGCTTGGTACAGGGTGGGTTTGAAGCTTTCTTT	CASSLVQGGFEAFF
TRBV19	TRBD1	TRBJ1-5	.	14	TGTGCCACTAGGTGGGGACAGGGTAATCAGCCCCAGCATTTT	CATRWGQGNQPQHF
TRBV6-4	.	TRBJ2-3	.	13	TGTGCCAGCAGTGAGCGGGGCACAGATACGCAGTATTTT	CASSERGTDTQYF
TRBV15	TRBD1	TRBJ1-4	.	14	TGTGCCACCAGCAGGACAGGGGGCGAGGAAAAACTGTTTTTT	CATSRTGGEEKLFF
TRBV19	.	TRBJ2-6	few	16	TGTGCCAGTAGTATAATAAGGGACTCTGGGGCCAACGTCCTGACTTTC	CASSIIRDSGANVLTF
TRBV6-1	.	TRBJ2-7	.	11	TGTGCCAGCATGCGAGACTACGAGCAGTACTTC	CASMRDYEQYF
TRBV2	TRBD1	TRBJ1-2	.	14	TGTGCCAGCAGTTGGACAGGGTTCACATATGGCTACACCTTC	CASSWTGFTYGYTF
TRBV12-5	TRBD1	TRBJ2-7	.	12	TGTGCTAGTTCTTCAGGGGGCCACGAGCAGTACTTC	CASSSGGHEQYF
TRBV5-1	TRBD1	TRBJ2-7	.	16	TGCGCCAGCAGCTTGCTGGGACAGGGAGGAACCTACGAGCAGTACTTC	CASSLLGQGGTYEQYF
TRBV7-9	.	TRBJ1-1	.	15	TGTGCCAGCAGCTTAGCGTACCGGGACAACACTGAAGCTTTCTTT	CASSLAYRDNTEAFF
TRBV18	.	TRBJ2-1	.	15	TGTGCCAGCTCACCATTGGCAGACTCCTACAATGAGCAGTTCTTC	CASSPLADSYNEQFF
TRBV4-1	TRBD1	TRBJ2-7	.	13	TGCGCCAGCAGCCAAGGCCAGGGGGACGAGCAGTACTTC	CASSQGQGDEQYF
TRBV9	TRBD2	TRBJ2-5	.	16	TGTGCCAGCAGCGTAGGATCGCTAGCGGGAGTAGAGACCCAGTACTTC	CASSVGSLAGVETQYF
TRBV6-1	TRBD1	TRBJ1-6	.	14	TGTGCCAGCAGGAGGGACAGGGTTGAATCACCCCTCCACTTT	CASRRDRVESPLHF
TRBV5-5	TRBD2	TRBJ2-3	.	15	TGTGCCAGCAGCAGGACTAGCGGGCCCACAGATACGCAGTATTTT	CASSRTSGPTDTQYF